Listed below are T cell receptor beta chains from one sample, sequenced in a study of cytomegalovirus exposure and HLA in healthy donors. TCRdb keeps only in-frame clones here, not all; method: immunoSEQ multiplex PCR. The table has some 110,000 clones, approximately 79% seen once. Material for sequencing was PBMCs. The source of these receptors is a man between 60 and 75 years old in good health and CMV-seropositive. CDR3s include the opening cysteine and the closing phenylalanine or tryptophan. The order of the fields is V gene, clone size, J gene, D gene, CDR3 protein, CDR3 DNA. The D gene is left open where the match is weak. Expanded clones are given a class, and other clones once, few, many or no size at all.

>TRBV6-5|-|TRBJ1-6|-
CASSYLPGSYNSPLHF
TGTGCCAGCAGTTACCTTCCCGGGAGCTATAATTCACCCCTCCACTTT
>TRBV30|-|TRBJ1-5|-
CAWSGELNQPQHF
TGTGCCTGGAGTGGGGAGCTCAATCAGCCCCAGCATTTT
>TRBV5-4|-|TRBJ2-1|-
CASSSPRNEQFF
TGTGCCAGCAGCTCCCCTAGGAATGAGCAGTTCTTC
>TRBV5-1|-|TRBJ2-3|TRBD2
CASSLNGGGAKDTQYF
TGCGCCAGCAGCTTGAACGGCGGGGGGGCAAAAGATACGCAGTATTTT
>TRBV27|-|TRBJ1-5|-
CASGGSGQPQHF
TGTGCCAGTGGGGGGTCCGGGCAGCCCCAGCATTTT
>TRBV18|-|TRBJ1-5|-
CASSPGEGVRWPQHF
TGTGCCAGCTCACCAGGAGAGGGGGTGCGGTGGCCCCAGCATTTT
>TRBV11-2|once|TRBJ2-5|TRBD2
CASNPSGSGGRETQYF
TGTGCCAGCAACCCTTCAGGGAGCGGGGGGAGAGAGACCCAGTACTTC
>TRBV7-2|many|TRBJ1-5|-
CASSGPLGWEGDQPQHF
TGTGCCAGCAGCGGCCCATTAGGGTGGGAGGGGGATCAGCCCCAGCATTTT
>TRBV19|-|TRBJ2-2|-
CASSIGQGLNTGELFF
TGTGCCAGTAGTATCGGCCAGGGCCTGAACACCGGGGAGCTGTTTTTT
>TRBV7-9|-|TRBJ2-3|-
CASSFLAGSTDTQYF
TGTGCCAGCAGCTTCCTGGCAGGAAGCACAGATACGCAGTATTTT
>TRBV5-8|-|TRBJ1-2|-
CASSSGQIYGYTF
TGTGCCAGCAGCTCCGGACAGATCTATGGCTACACCTTC
>TRBV5-3|-|TRBJ2-3|-
CARSLDEDLATQPDTQYF
TGTGCCAGAAGCTTGGACGAAGACCTAGCGACGCAGCCAGATACGCAGTATTTT
>TRBV7-2|-|TRBJ1-5|-
CASSLEGGVPQHF
TGTGCCAGCAGCTTAGAAGGGGGGGTACCCCAGCATTTT
>TRBV7-6|-|TRBJ1-2|-
CASSPPGGGSDYGYTF
TGTGCCAGCAGCCCGCCCGGGGGGGGGAGTGACTATGGCTACACCTTC
>TRBV12-5|-|TRBJ1-1|-
CASGLSIHRGTWNTEAFF
TGTGCTAGTGGTTTGTCGATTCACCGGGGAACCTGGAACACTGAAGCTTTCTTT
>TRBV5-4|-|TRBJ1-3|-
CASSLGGISGNTIYF
TGTGCCAGCAGCTTGGGAGGCATCTCTGGAAACACCATATATTTT
>TRBV4-3|-|TRBJ2-1|TRBD1
CASSPDQGARVYNEQFF
TGCGCCAGCAGCCCAGACCAGGGGGCGAGGGTCTACAATGAGCAGTTCTTC
>TRBV2|-|TRBJ2-3|TRBD2
CASSALLGGGASLTDTQYF
TGTGCCAGCAGTGCCCTACTAGGCGGGGGGGCAAGTTTGACAGATACGCAGTATTTT
>TRBV2|-|TRBJ2-5|TRBD2
CASSPIAGGRETQYF
TGTGCCAGCAGTCCTATAGCGGGGGGCCGGGAGACCCAGTACTTC
>TRBV4-3|-|TRBJ1-2|TRBD1
CASSQHSLTGGGYTF
TGCGCCAGCAGCCAACATTCTTTGACAGGGGGCGGCTACACCTTC
>TRBV5-1|-|TRBJ2-1|TRBD2
CASGGLAGPGGDVEQFF
TGCGCCAGCGGGGGACTAGCGGGGCCCGGGGGGGACGTTGAGCAGTTCTTC
>TRBV18|once|TRBJ2-3|TRBD2
CASSPIAGGRTDTQYF
TGTGCCAGCTCACCAATAGCGGGGGGGCGCACAGATACGCAGTATTTT
>TRBV27|-|TRBJ1-1|TRBD1
CASSFYRGTANTEAFF
TGTGCCAGCAGTTTCTACAGGGGTACGGCGAACACTGAAGCTTTCTTT
>TRBV6-5|-|TRBJ1-1|TRBD1
CASSPRQGLWTEAFF
TGTGCCAGCAGTCCGCGACAGGGTCTCTGGACTGAAGCTTTCTTT
>TRBV7-9|-|TRBJ2-1|TRBD1
CASSFRTGGFNEQFF
TGTGCCAGCAGCTTTCGGACAGGGGGCTTCAATGAGCAGTTCTTC
>TRBV5-4|few|TRBJ1-4|TRBD1
CASSSLSGTEGLEKLFF
TGTGCCAGCAGCTCGCTCTCCGGGACAGAGGGCTTAGAAAAACTGTTTTTT
>TRBV6-1|-|TRBJ1-1|-
CASRDVRQEAEAFF
TGTGCCAGCAGGGACGTTCGACAGGAGGCTGAAGCTTTCTTT
>TRBV2|once|TRBJ2-1|-
CAGQLGPNEQFF
TGTGCCGGTCAACTAGGCCCCAATGAGCAGTTCTTC
>TRBV5-1|-|TRBJ1-3|TRBD1
CASSPTGTGVGNTIYF
TGCGCCAGCAGCCCCACCGGGACAGGGGTAGGAAACACCATATATTTT
>TRBV7-9|-|TRBJ1-6|TRBD1
CASSLRQGGNSPLHF
TGTGCCAGCAGCTTACGACAGGGGGGGAATTCACCCCTCCACTTT
>TRBV27|-|TRBJ1-2|-
CASSFWGERGVRNGYTF
TGTGCCAGCAGTTTTTGGGGGGAAAGAGGGGTTAGAAATGGCTACACCTTC
>TRBV15|-|TRBJ1-1|-
CATSRDGAGEAFF
TGTGCCACCAGCAGAGATGGGGCAGGGGAAGCTTTCTTT
>TRBV27|once|TRBJ1-2|-
CASSERGGDTYGYTF
TGTGCCAGCAGTGAAAGGGGGGGAGACACCTATGGCTACACCTTC
>TRBV4-1|once|TRBJ2-5|-
CASSGGAAGETQYF
TGCGCCAGCAGTGGCGGGGCAGCTGGGGAGACCCAGTACTTC
>TRBV5-1|-|TRBJ2-5|TRBD2
CASKSQAGSETQYF
TGCGCCAGCAAATCCCAAGCGGGGTCAGAGACCCAGTACTTC
>TRBV4-2|-|TRBJ2-5|-
CASSRTALGVETQYF
TGTGCCAGCAGCAGGACAGCTTTGGGGGTAGAGACCCAGTACTTC
>TRBV28|-|TRBJ2-7|TRBD1
CASSTETGWRAFDAYEQYF
TGTGCCAGCAGTACCGAGACAGGGTGGAGAGCCTTTGACGCCTACGAGCAGTACTTC
>TRBV6-5|-|TRBJ2-2|TRBD2
CASSLSGGAGGELFF
TGTGCCAGCAGTCTTAGCGGGGGGGCAGGCGGGGAGCTGTTTTTT
>TRBV6-5|-|TRBJ1-3|-
CASSYSSGNTIYF
TGTGCCAGCAGTTACTCCTCCGGAAACACCATATATTTT
>TRBV11-1|-|TRBJ1-1|-
CASSARRGGTEAFF
TGTGCCAGCAGCGCCCGTAGGGGTGGGACTGAAGCTTTCTTT
>TRBV6-5|few|TRBJ1-6|-
CATRLWTDNSPLHF
TGTGCCACCCGTCTGTGGACAGATAATTCACCCCTCCACTTT
>TRBV7-9|-|TRBJ1-5|-
CASSSQGRGNQPQHF
TGTGCCAGCAGCTCCCAGGGAAGGGGGAATCAGCCCCAGCATTTT
>TRBV19|-|TRBJ2-4|-
CASSVNGPKNIQYF
TGTGCCAGTAGTGTTAATGGGCCGAAGAACATTCAGTACTTC
>TRBV7-6|-|TRBJ1-4|TRBD1
CASSPLKGAPNEKLFF
TGTGCCAGCAGCCCCTTAAAGGGGGCTCCAAATGAAAAACTGTTTTTT
>TRBV27|-|TRBJ1-5|-
CASSFKDGGQPQHF
TGTGCCAGCAGTTTCAAGGACGGAGGACAGCCCCAGCATTTT
>TRBV5-4|-|TRBJ2-3|-
CASSLRNPPDTQYF
TGTGCCAGCAGCCTGAGGAATCCCCCAGATACGCAGTATTTT
>TRBV5-1|-|TRBJ2-1|-
CASSLGPLAADNEQFF
TGCGCCAGCAGCTTGGGCCCCTTAGCGGCCGACAATGAGCAGTTCTTC
>TRBV7-2|many|TRBJ2-7|-
CASSSPGLIGHEQYF
TGTGCCAGCAGCTCACCTGGACTCATTGGCCACGAGCAGTACTTC
>TRBV11-2|-|TRBJ2-5|-
CASSLEQPITPQYF
TGTGCCAGCAGCTTAGAACAGCCTATTACTCCCCAGTACTTC
>TRBV4-1|-|TRBJ2-5|-
CASSGGTAGETQYF
TGCGCCAGCAGTGGCGGGACAGCTGGGGAGACCCAGTACTTC
>TRBV10-3|many|TRBJ1-3|-
CAIRDSSGNTIYF
TGTGCCATCAGGGACAGCTCTGGAAACACCATATATTTT
>TRBV5-5|-|TRBJ1-5|-
CASSVQGWGGNQPQHF
TGTGCCAGCAGCGTTCAGGGCTGGGGGGGCAATCAGCCCCAGCATTTT
>TRBV7-9|-|TRBJ1-1|-
CASSLLRPEAFF
TGTGCCAGCAGCTTACTCAGGCCAGAAGCTTTCTTT
>TRBV6-5|medium-sized|TRBJ1-3|-
CASSPTTNSGNTIYF
TGTGCCAGCAGTCCTACGACAAACTCTGGAAACACCATATATTTT
>TRBV5-1|-|TRBJ1-1|-
CASRRSLESTEAFF
TGCGCCAGCAGACGGTCGCTTGAGAGCACTGAAGCTTTCTTT
>TRBV28|few|TRBJ1-3|-
CASSFLLGSGDSGNTIYF
TGTGCCAGCAGTTTCCTTCTGGGCTCCGGGGACTCTGGAAACACCATATATTTT
>TRBV5-1|-|TRBJ1-3|-
CASSATGLSGNTIYF
TGCGCCAGCAGCGCCACAGGGCTTTCTGGAAACACCATATATTTT
>TRBV6-5|many|TRBJ2-7|-
CASSSTAGYSSYEQYF
TGTGCCAGCAGTTCCACAGCGGGTTATAGCTCCTACGAGCAGTACTTC
>TRBV6-1|-|TRBJ1-5|-
CASSEALLRGSNQPQHF
TGTGCCAGCAGTGAAGCGCTTTTGCGGGGCAGCAATCAGCCCCAGCATTTT